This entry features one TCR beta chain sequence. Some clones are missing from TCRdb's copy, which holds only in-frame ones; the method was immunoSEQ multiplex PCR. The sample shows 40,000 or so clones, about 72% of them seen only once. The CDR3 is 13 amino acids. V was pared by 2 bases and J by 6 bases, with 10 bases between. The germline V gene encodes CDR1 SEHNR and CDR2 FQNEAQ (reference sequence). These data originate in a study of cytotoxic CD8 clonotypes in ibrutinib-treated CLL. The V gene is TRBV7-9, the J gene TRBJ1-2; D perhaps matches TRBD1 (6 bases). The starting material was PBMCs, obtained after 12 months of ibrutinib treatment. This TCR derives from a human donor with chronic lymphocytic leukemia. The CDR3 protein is CASSLLAGDGYTF. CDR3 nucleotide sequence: TGTGCCAGCAGCTTATTGGCAGGGGATGGCTACACCTTC.